The 29 T cell receptor beta chains listed next were all sequenced from one sample in a study of blood T cell repertoires in COVID-19. Clones were sequenced by immunoSEQ multiplex PCR, and TCRdb holds only the in-frame ones, with some missing. In the table there are under 250,000 clones, 75% to 85% of which are singletons. Sample: peripheral blood. These receptor sequences come from a human donor in a cohort sampled during active COVID-19.

This chain links TRBV5-4 with TRBJ2-5; weak D call: TRBD2 (6 bases). V shed 4 bases and J shed 2 bases, with 18 bases lying between them. Germline V gives CDR1 SGHNT, CDR2 YYREEE (reference sequence). CDR3 length: 16 amino acids. CDR3 residues: CASSRGGPGPQETQYF. CDR3 in DNA: TGTGCCAGCAGCAGGGGAGGTCCGGGGCCTCAAGAGACCCAGTACTTC.

This chain connects TRBV5-4 to TRBJ2-3; 8 bases align to TRBD2. The CDR3 runs to 16 residues. Trimming took 0 bases from V and 3 from J; bases not matched to a gene: 6. Germline V gene lookup returns CDR1 SGHNT and CDR2 YYREEE (reference sequence). CDR3 nucleotide sequence: TGTGCCAGCAGCTTGGCGAGCGGGAGCCTTACAGATACGCAGTATTTT. Translating it yields CASSLASGSLTDTQYF.

V usage is TRBV5-1 and J usage is TRBJ2-3; 11 bases align to TRBD2. The CDR3 totals 15 residues. Germline CDR1 reads SGHRS; CDR2 reads YFSETQ. Trimming cost V 0 bases and J 6 bases; bases outside gene matches: 3. CDR3 DNA sequence: TGCGCCAGCAGCTTGGGACTAGCGGGATTGGATACGCAGTATTTT. Protein: CASSLGLAGLDTQYF.

In this sample, this clone turned up a few times. The rearrangement links TRBV27 to TRBJ2-7, with 7 bases matching TRBD1. V dropped 4 bases and J dropped 6; count of bases not matched to a gene: 6. CDR1 and CDR2 (germline): MNHEY, SMNVEV (reference sequence). This CDR3 comprises 13 residues. The CDR3 is CASSYTGVGEQYF. The DNA for the CDR3 is TGTGCCAGCAGTTACACAGGGGTAGGCGAGCAGTACTTC.

The CDR3 here is CASSFNLAGQETQYF. CDR3 nucleotide sequence: TGTGCCAGCAGTTTTAACCTAGCGGGACAAGAGACCCAGTACTTC. The genes are TRBV6-6 and TRBJ2-5; the match to TRBD2 covers 9 bases. CDR1 and CDR2 (germline): MNHNY, SVGAGI (reference sequence). V trimming: 4 bases; J trimming: 2 bases; junction bases outside the gene matches: 5. The CDR3 covers 15 residues.

The J gene is TRBJ1-4, the V gene TRBV19, with TRBD1 matching 7 bases. Germline assignment: CDR1 LNHDA and CDR2 SQIVND (reference sequence). The CDR3 runs to 13 residues. V lost 9 bases, J lost 5 bases, and 6 bases stayed unmatched. CDR3 sequence: CASTDRWNEKLFF. CDR3 coding DNA: TGTGCCAGCACGGACAGGTGGAATGAAAAACTGTTTTTT.

The chain uses TRBV5-1 and TRBJ2-7, with 8 bases fitting TRBD1. From germline, CDR1 is SGHRS and CDR2 YFSETQ. CDR3 length equals 15 residues. J lost 2 bases, V lost 2 bases, and 6 bases had no gene match. CDR3 region: CASSFSGTGPYEQYF. CDR3 sequence (DNA): TGCGCCAGCAGCTTCTCCGGGACAGGACCCTACGAGCAGTACTTC.

V is TRBV5-4 and J is TRBJ2-2, with 8 positions matching TRBD2. CDR3 length equals 15 residues. Germline-derived CDR1 and CDR2 are SGHNT and YYREEE (reference sequence). J gave up 5 bases and V 4 bases, and 7 bases lay outside the gene matches. CDR3 protein: CASSRGGRETGELFF. CDR3 DNA: TGTGCCAGCAGCCGGGGGGGGCGCGAGACCGGGGAGCTGTTTTTT.

This chain uses TRBV10-1 with TRBJ2-7; possibly TRBD1 for D (7 bases). The length of the CDR3 is 16 residues. CDR1 WNHNN and CDR2 SYGVQD come from the germline V gene (reference sequence). V shed 8 bases and J shed 4 bases, with 24 bases lying between them. As DNA, the CDR3 is TGCGCCAGCTCACCCCCGGGCAGGGGGGCCTGTTACGAGCAGTACTTC. This translates into CASSPPGRGACYEQYF.

Concerning this clone: In the same sample, other DNA sequences code for this CDR3. The rearrangement links TRBV27 to TRBJ1-1; D gene uncertain. The CDR3 runs 13 residues. The germline CDR1 and CDR2 sequences are MNHEY and SMNVEV (reference sequence). V was cut by 2 bases and J by 4 bases, with 8 bases left in between. The CDR3: CASSLMAGTEAFF. CDR3 bases: TGTGCCAGCAGTTTAATGGCTGGCACTGAAGCTTTCTTT.

The chain carries TRBV18 and TRBJ1-1; 7 bases align to TRBD1. CDR1 KGHSH and CDR2 LQKENI come from the germline V gene. There are 14 residues in the CDR3. After removal of 6 bases from V and 0 bases from J, the junction contained 4 bases not matched to a gene. The CDR3 is CASSHDRVNTEAFF. The CDR3 nucleotides read TGTGCCAGCTCTCACGACAGGGTGAACACTGAAGCTTTCTTT. The variable domain in full, completed from reference TRBV18 and TRBJ1-1, reads NAGVMQNPRHLVRRRGQEARLRCSPMKGHSHVYWYRQLPEEGLKFMVYLQKENIIDESGMPKERFSAEFPKEGPSILRIQQVVRGDSAAYFCASSHDRVNTEAFFGQGTRLTVV.

The rearrangement links TRBV11-2 to TRBJ2-1, with D possibly being TRBD2 (6 bases). This CDR3 spans 16 amino acids. Deletions cut 5 bases from V and 7 bases from J, with 21 bases between. Germline V lookup: CDR1 SGHAT, CDR2 FQNNGV. This CDR3 reads CASSGFTSRDSNEQFF. DNA of the CDR3: TGTGCCAGCAGCGGCTTCACTAGCCGAGATTCGAATGAGCAGTTCTTC.

This chain joins TRBV21-1 and TRBJ1-3. TRBV21-1 is a documented pseudogene. This CDR3 has 15 residues. Written as DNA, the CDR3 is TGTGCCAGCAGCAAAGGCCCTAGCTCTGGAAACACCATATATTTT. Translated, it gives CASSKGPSSGNTIYF.

This rearrangement joins TRBV29-1 to TRBJ2-3; a weak D match, TRBD1 (5 bases). Germline assignment: CDR1 SQVTM and CDR2 ANQGSEA. The V gene lost 5 bases and the J gene lost 0 bases, with 12 bases spanning the gap. The CDR3 has 14 amino acids. CDR3 nucleotides: TGCAGCGTTATCGCGGACACGAGCACAGATACGCAGTATTTT. Translating it yields CSVIADTSTDTQYF.

The chain carries TRBV28 and TRBJ1-1, with D tentatively TRBD1 (5 bases). V lost 4 bases, J lost 1 base, and 7 bases lay in between. CDR1 MDHEN and CDR2 SYDVKM come from the germline V gene. The length of the CDR3 is 13 residues. CDR3 protein: CASSSGQNTEAFF. DNA of the CDR3: TGTGCCAGCAGTTCAGGACAGAACACTGAAGCTTTCTTT.

The gene calls are TRBV6-5 and TRBJ1-1, with 10 bases fitting TRBD1. The V gene's germline CDR1 is MNHEY and CDR2 SVGAGI. Trimming removed 4 bases from V and 11 bases from J; junction bases left unmatched: 4. CDR3 length: 12 amino acids. CDR3 residues: CASSSRQGAAFF. Written as DNA, the CDR3 is TGTGCCAGCAGTTCCAGACAGGGGGCGGCTTTCTTT.

This clone was detected only once. The rearrangement joins TRBV19 to TRBJ2-1, with TRBD1 as a possible D gene (6 bases). Germline CDR1 is LNHDA and CDR2 is SQIVND (reference sequence). The CDR3 length is 15 residues. Trimming took off 6 bases at V and 2 bases at J, with 14 bases between the two ends. CDR3 nucleotide sequence: TGTGCCAGTAGCGACCGGGACACGACCTACAATGAGCAGTTCTTC. Translating gives CASSDRDTTYNEQFF.

This chain links TRBV19 with TRBJ1-5; 7 bases line up with TRBD1. V shed 0 bases, J shed 4 bases, and the junction held 3 bases outside the gene matches. The CDR3 covers 15 residues. Germline CDR1 is LNHDA and CDR2 is SQIVND (reference sequence). The CDR3 here is CASSIDRGMNQPQHF. CDR3 nucleotide sequence: TGTGCCAGTAGTATAGACAGGGGGATGAATCAGCCCCAGCATTTT.

The genes are TRBV4-2 and TRBJ2-3, with 11 positions matching TRBD2. This CDR3 spans 16 amino acids. Germline values: CDR1 LGHNA, CDR2 YNFKEQ. V dropped 0 bases and J dropped 2; count of bases not matched to a gene: 1. In DNA form, the CDR3 reads TGTGCCAGCAGCCAAGAGACTAGCGGGGACACAGATACGCAGTATTTT. Encoded protein: CASSQETSGDTDTQYF.

The CDR3 DNA follows: TGTGCCAGCAGTCGTAGCGGGGGGGCCGAGACCCAGTACTTC. Its protein product is CASSRSGGAETQYF. The V and J genes are TRBV7-3 and TRBJ2-5, with 11 bases aligning to TRBD2. The V and J ends lost 6 bases and 5 bases, in that order; junction bases with no gene match: 5. Germline CDR1 reads SGHTA; CDR2 reads FQGTGA. CDR3 length: 14 residues.

The chain couples TRBV5-1 to TRBJ1-6, with a weak D call TRBD1 (5 bases). The CDR3 is 14 amino acids. V gave up 2 bases and J gave up 8 bases, with 11 bases separating them. Germline CDR1 SGHRS, CDR2 YFSETQ. In DNA, the CDR3 is TGCGCCAGCAGCTTTGCAGGCAGGGATTCACCCCTCCACTTT. Amino acids: CASSFAGRDSPLHF.

The chain recombines TRBV4-1 with TRBJ2-1; 8 nucleotides match TRBD1. Per the germline V gene, CDR1 is MGHRA and CDR2 is YSYEKL. Trimming at V came to 6 bases and at J to 8 bases, leaving 21 bases not matched to a gene. The CDR3 is 18 amino acids. CDR3 DNA: TGCGCCAGCAGTCAGAGCTCAGGGGGCGCCTCTGGTTCCGATGAGCAGTTCTTC. It codes for CASSQSSGGASGSDEQFF.

The J gene is TRBJ1-4, the V gene TRBV5-5; D gene ambiguous. The CDR3 sequence is 14 residues long. Germline CDR1 and CDR2: SGHKS and YYEKEE (reference sequence). Trimming cost V 0 bases and J 4 bases, with 7 bases left between them. The CDR3 DNA reads as TGTGCCAGCAGCTTGGGTCGGGGTAATGAAAAACTGTTTTTT. Translated: CASSLGRGNEKLFF.

The genes are TRBV5-1 and TRBJ2-5; D may be TRBD2 (5 bases). The CDR3 runs 16 residues. The germline V and J ends were trimmed by 4 bases and 4 bases, with 20 bases remaining between them. Germline lookup yields CDR1 SGHRS and CDR2 YFSETQ. CDR3 nucleotide sequence: TGCGCCAGCAGCCGGGTTGATCCTGGCGGGCGAGAGACCCAGTACTTC. Amino acids: CASSRVDPGGRETQYF. Full variable domain (outside the CDR3, taken from reference TRBV5-1 and TRBJ2-5): KAGVTQTPRYLIKTRGQQVTLSCSPISGHRSVSWYQQTPGQGLQFLFEYFSETQRNKGNFPGRFSGRQFSNSRSEMNVSTLELGDSALYLCASSRVDPGGRETQYFGPGTRLLVL.

V usage is TRBV2 and J usage is TRBJ2-7; 8 bases map to TRBD1. In germline, CDR1 is SNHLY, CDR2 FYNNEI. Trimming took 6 bases from V and 3 from J; bases not matched to a gene: 7. The length of the CDR3 is 14 residues. This chain's CDR3 is CASRETGAHYEQYF. The CDR3 nucleotides read TGTGCCAGCAGAGAGACAGGGGCACACTACGAGCAGTACTTC.

The chain joins TRBV2 to TRBJ2-1; TRBD2 is a possible D gene (5 bases). The CDR3 consists of 15 residues. Trimming cost V 4 bases and J 9 bases, with 19 bases left between them. Looked up from germline, CDR1 is SNHLY and CDR2 is FYNNEI. Written as DNA, the CDR3 is TGTGCCAGCAGTGGGGCCGGGGAGCTCGTTGGTGAGCAGTTCTTC. This encodes CASSGAGELVGEQFF.

The V gene is TRBV28, the J gene TRBJ2-1; D may be TRBD1 (5 bases). Germline V gene lookup returns CDR1 MDHEN and CDR2 SYDVKM. V was trimmed by 3 bases and J by 5 bases, leaving 11 bases between them. The CDR3 spans 14 residues. Here the CDR3 DNA reads TGTGCCAGCAGTTTGGGTCAGGGCAACAATGAGCAGTTCTTC. Translating gives CASSLGQGNNEQFF.

V is TRBV7-8 and J is TRBJ2-7; D is unresolved. This CDR3 comprises 14 residues. Trimming took off 1 base at V and 3 bases at J, with 10 bases between the two ends. From germline, CDR1 is SGHVS and CDR2 FQNEAQ. CDR3 nucleotide sequence: TGTGCCAGCAGCTTAGTCCGGGTTCTCTACGAGCAGTACTTC. It codes for CASSLVRVLYEQYF.

The rearrangement links TRBV6-4 to TRBJ2-2, with a weak D call TRBD1 (5 bases). Germline V gene lookup returns CDR1 MRHNA and CDR2 SNTAGT. V lost 4 bases, J lost 5 bases, and 11 bases lay in between. The CDR3 is 14 amino acids. CDR3 amino acids: CASSVQGTTGELFF. The CDR3 DNA sequence: TGTGCCAGCAGTGTTCAGGGTACAACCGGGGAGCTGTTTTTT.